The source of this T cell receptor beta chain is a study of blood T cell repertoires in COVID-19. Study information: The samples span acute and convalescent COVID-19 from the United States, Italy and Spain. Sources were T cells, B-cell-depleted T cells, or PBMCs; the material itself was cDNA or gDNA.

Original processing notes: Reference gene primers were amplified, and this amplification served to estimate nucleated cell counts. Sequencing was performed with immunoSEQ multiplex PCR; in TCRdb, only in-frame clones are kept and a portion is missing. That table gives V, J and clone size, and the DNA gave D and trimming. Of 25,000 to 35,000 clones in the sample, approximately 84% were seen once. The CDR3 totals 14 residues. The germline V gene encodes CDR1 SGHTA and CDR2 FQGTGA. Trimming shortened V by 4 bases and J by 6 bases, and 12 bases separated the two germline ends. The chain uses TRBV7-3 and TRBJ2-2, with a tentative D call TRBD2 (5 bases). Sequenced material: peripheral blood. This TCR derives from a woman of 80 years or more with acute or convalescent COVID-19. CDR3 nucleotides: TGTGCCAGCAGCTACGGCTCTAGCCCCGGGGAGCTGTTTTTT. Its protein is CASSYGSSPGELFF.